This record looks at one TCR beta chain sequence and its context. Its antigen remains unidentified. Per individual, the PBMC samples numbered at least one pre-ART and at least two post-ART. This sample stems from a study of long-term antiretroviral therapy in people with HIV. Study summary: The earliest samples came about a decade before the 2015 immediate-ART recommendation. Notes on the study in general: Clones showing expansion before ART dominated the repertoire at all time points.

The V gene's germline CDR1 is GTSNPN and CDR2 SVGIG (reference sequence). This CDR3 region has 11 residues. V was cut by 1 base and J by 6 bases, with 7 bases left in between. Version v3.0 of the immunoSEQ assay ran at survey level. Sequencing was performed with immunoSEQ multiplex PCR; in TCRdb, only in-frame clones are kept and a portion is missing. This sample has approximately 8,800 clones, with over 65% found just once. The sequence derives from a middle-aged man with HIV. The rearrangement uses TRBV30 and TRBJ2-7, with D perhaps TRBD1 or TRBD2 (5 bases each). This specimen was unsorted PBMCs, taken 0.6 years before starting antiretroviral therapy. The CDR3 DNA is TGTGCCTGGAGTGGAGGGGTCGAGCAGTACTTC. Translated: CAWSGGVEQYF. Using reference TRBV30 and TRBJ2-7 for the parts outside the CDR3, the full variable domain is SQTIHQWPATLVQPVGSPLSLECTVEGTSNPNLYWYRQAAGRGLQLLFYSVGIGQISSEVPQNLSASRPQDRQFILSSKKLLLSDSGFYLCAWSGGVEQYFGPGTRLTVT.